What follows are 31 T cell receptor beta chains derived from one specimen sequenced in a study of cytomegalovirus exposure and HLA in healthy donors. With 60 Vbeta and 13 Jbeta primers, the PCR was carried out. Profiled with immunoSEQ multiplex PCR; TCRdb holds only in-frame clones, not every one. The sample consists of about 130,000 clones, over 60% of them appearing once. Input material: PBMCs. Receptors were obtained from a human donor in good health.

This chain joins TRBV5-4 and TRBJ2-7, with TRBD2 identical over 12 bases. Germline CDR1 reads SGHNT; CDR2 reads YYREEE (reference sequence). V shed 0 bases, J shed 2 bases, and the junction held 3 bases outside the gene matches. The CDR3 sequence is 16 residues long. CDR3 in DNA: TGTGCCAGCAGCTTGGCCCCTAGCGGGGGGGCCTACGAGCAGTACTTC. It specifies CASSLAPSGGAYEQYF.

J is TRBJ2-7 and V is TRBV27, with TRBD2 matching 9 bases. The ends lost 6 bases at V and 4 bases at J; junction bases unmatched: 10. Germline-derived CDR1 and CDR2 are MNHEY and SMNVEV (reference sequence). The CDR3 covers 15 residues. This chain's CDR3 is CASSLVAGGGYEQYF. CDR3 sequence (DNA): TGTGCCAGCAGCTTAGTGGCGGGAGGGGGATACGAGCAGTACTTC.

This clone was observed a few times. The chain employs TRBV5-4 and TRBJ2-5, with D unclear. The CDR3 covers 12 residues. The V gene's germline CDR1 is SGHNT and CDR2 YYREEE (reference sequence). Trimming shortened V by 3 bases and J by 5 bases, and 8 bases separated the two germline ends. CDR3 sequence reads: CASSSPSETQYF. The CDR3 DNA sequence: TGTGCCAGCAGCTCCCCTTCGGAGACCCAGTACTTC.

CDR3 DNA: TGTGCCAGCAGTGAATATATGGGGGCTGGTGAAAAACTGTTTTTT. Translated, it gives CASSEYMGAGEKLFF. The rearrangement links TRBV25-1 to TRBJ1-4; tentative D call: TRBD1 (6 bases). The germline gives CDR1 MGHDK, CDR2 SYGVNS. This CDR3 is 15 amino acids long. Between the trimmed V and J ends, which lost 0 bases and 7 bases, there was a span of 12 bases.

This clone was seen at least ten times. The genes are TRBV19 and TRBJ2-4; possible D gene TRBD1, 6 bases. This CDR3 region has 13 residues. The germline gives CDR1 LNHDA, CDR2 SQIVND (reference sequence). Trimming left V 2 bases short and J 9 bases short, with 11 bases between. The CDR3 here is CASSIQGWVIQYF. As DNA, the CDR3 is TGTGCCAGTAGTATACAGGGGTGGGTCATTCAGTACTTC.

This sequence joins TRBV2 and TRBJ1-6; 8 positions agree with TRBD1. Germline V lookup: CDR1 SNHLY, CDR2 FYNNEI. The CDR3 contains 14 residues. Trimming removed 6 bases from V and 4 bases from J; junction bases left unmatched: 2. Written as DNA, the CDR3 is TGTGCCAGCAGCCGACAGGGGTATAATTCACCCCTCCACTTT. Translating it yields CASSRQGYNSPLHF.

The chain joins TRBV6-4 to TRBJ2-1; TRBD1 aligns across 9 bases. The ends lost 3 bases at V and 4 bases at J; junction bases unmatched: 1. CDR3 length: 14 residues. In germline, CDR1 is MRHNA, CDR2 SNTAGT. CDR3 in amino acids: CASSEGTGYNEQFF. CDR3 nucleotides: TGTGCCAGCAGTGAAGGGACAGGGTACAATGAGCAGTTCTTC.

The chain links TRBV19 to TRBJ1-2; 9 positions match TRBD1. Germline trimming cut 2 bases from V and 1 base from J; bases unmatched to any gene: 5. Germline CDR1 is LNHDA and CDR2 is SQIVND (reference sequence). There are 16 residues in the CDR3. CDR3 sequence: CASSIRDRAFNYGYTF. CDR3 sequence (DNA): TGTGCCAGTAGTATACGGGACAGGGCCTTTAACTATGGCTACACCTTC. The full variable domain, in which reference TRBV19 and TRBJ1-2 provide the parts outside the CDR3, is DGGITQSPKYLFRKEGQNVTLSCEQNLNHDAMYWYRQDPGQGLRLIYYSQIVNDFQKGDIAEGYSVSREKKESFPLTVTSAQKNPTAFYLCASSIRDRAFNYGYTFGSGTRLTVV.

This clone was picked up a small number of times. This chain joins TRBV27 and TRBJ1-2; 12 bases fit TRBD1. This CDR3 contains 17 residues. Looked up from germline, CDR1 is MNHEY and CDR2 is SMNVEV (reference sequence). Germline trimming cut 1 base from V and 2 bases from J; bases unmatched to any gene: 5. CDR3 nucleotides: TGTGCCAGCAGTTTATTGGGACAGGGGGCAGTAAACTATGGCTACACCTTC. Amino acid sequence: CASSLLGQGAVNYGYTF.

This rearrangement joins TRBV4-1 to TRBJ1-4; tentatively, D is TRBD1 (5 bases). Germline V gene data show CDR1 as MGHRA and CDR2 as YSYEKL. The germline V and J ends were trimmed by 4 bases and 0 bases, with 24 bases remaining between them. This CDR3 has 20 residues. CDR3 nucleotide sequence: TGCGCCAGCAGCCCTATTCAGACTTTTTCTGGGGCTGCAACTAATGAAAAACTGTTTTTT. Its protein product is CASSPIQTFSGAATNEKLFF.

This chain connects TRBV15 to TRBJ1-1, with unresolved D. In germline, CDR1 is LNHNV, CDR2 YYDKDF (reference sequence). Trimming removed 1 base from V and 4 bases from J, with 10 bases in between. This CDR3 region has 14 residues. Here the CDR3 reads CATSRATSGTEAFF. DNA of the CDR3: TGTGCCACCAGCAGAGCGACGTCGGGCACTGAAGCTTTCTTT.

The J gene is TRBJ1-4, the V gene TRBV15, with TRBD1 identical over 9 bases. Trimming took 1 base from V and 8 from J; bases not matched to a gene: 5. Germline CDR1 and CDR2: LNHNV and YYDKDF (reference sequence). The CDR3 spans 15 residues. The CDR3 loop is CATSRGTGGREKLFF. In DNA form, the CDR3 reads TGTGCCACCAGCAGAGGAACAGGGGGCAGGGAAAAACTGTTTTTT. The variable domain in full, completed from reference TRBV15 and TRBJ1-4, reads DAMVIQNPRYQVTQFGKPVTLSCSQTLNHNVMYWYQQKSSQAPKLLFHYYDKDFNNEADTPDNFQSRRPNTSFCFLDIRSPGLGDTAMYLCATSRGTGGREKLFFGSGTQLSVL.

This clone was seen more than once but under ten times. The chain combines TRBV21-1 with TRBJ1-1; whether TRBD1, the table's D call, matches the DNA was not checked. TRBV21-1 is tagged as a pseudogene. The CDR3 contains 15 residues. This CDR3 is CASSKRTGGVAEAFF. In DNA, the CDR3 is TGTGCCAGCAGCAAGAGGACAGGGGGCGTTGCTGAAGCTTTCTTT.

V is TRBV7-9 and J is TRBJ2-1; D may be TRBD2 (6 bases). Trimming took off 5 bases at V and 0 bases at J, with 11 bases between the two ends. The CDR3 totals 15 residues. The germline V gene has CDR1 SEHNR and CDR2 FQNEAQ (reference sequence). CDR3 protein: CASSLSGPSYNEQFF. The CDR3 bases are TGTGCCAGCAGCCTTAGCGGCCCCTCCTACAATGAGCAGTTCTTC.

J is TRBJ1-5 and V is TRBV27; D remains ambiguous. The CDR3 covers 15 residues. Trimming took 2 bases from V and 3 from J, leaving 11 bases between them. Per the germline V gene, CDR1 is MNHEY and CDR2 is SMNVEV (reference sequence). CDR3 in amino acids: CASSLRFSDNQPQHF. The CDR3 DNA sequence: TGTGCCAGCAGTTTACGGTTTAGCGACAATCAGCCCCAGCATTTT.

This clone was picked up one time. This rearrangement joins TRBV7-6 to TRBJ2-2; 13 positions agree with TRBD2. The CDR3 is 16 amino acids. Germline V gene lookup returns CDR1 SGHVS and CDR2 FNYEAQ. The V segment lost 7 bases and the J segment 5 bases; nucleotides outside the gene matches: 7. The CDR3 reads CASTGTSGEATGELFF. The CDR3 nucleotides read TGTGCCAGCACCGGGACTAGCGGGGAGGCAACCGGGGAGCTGTTTTTT.

This clone was found once. The genes are TRBV7-6 and TRBJ1-3; D is possibly TRBD1 (6 bases). Germline V gives CDR1 SGHVS, CDR2 FNYEAQ. The CDR3 has 13 residues. V was shortened by 5 bases and J by 7 bases, with 12 bases between the two germline ends. The CDR3 loop reads CASSQGGGNTIYF. Here the CDR3 DNA reads TGTGCCAGCAGCCAAGGGGGGGGGAACACCATATATTTT. The complete variable domain, with remaining parts taken from reference TRBV7-6 and TRBJ1-3, reads GAGVSQSPRYKVTKRGQDVALRCDPISGHVSLYWYRQALGQGPEFLTYFNYEAQQDKSGLPNDRFSAERPEGSISTLTIQRTEQRDSAMYRCASSQGGGNTIYFGEGSWLTVV.

The chain carries TRBV5-6 and TRBJ1-5; 12 bases are shared with TRBD1. CDR1 and CDR2 (germline): SGHDT, YYEEEE. The CDR3 extends over 19 amino acids. The V gene end was trimmed by 0 bases and the J gene end by 5 bases; junction bases not matched to a gene: 12. The CDR3 here is CASSLAYWDRGRGDQPQHF. The CDR3 nucleotides read TGTGCCAGCAGCTTGGCTTATTGGGACAGGGGGCGCGGCGATCAGCCCCAGCATTTT.

The chain employs TRBV10-2 and TRBJ1-4, with D perhaps TRBD1 (6 bases). Per germline, CDR1 WSHSY and CDR2 SAAADI. This CDR3 spans 14 amino acids. V was cut by 4 bases and J by 5 bases, with 11 bases left in between. This chain's CDR3 is CASSVQGPNEKLFF. The CDR3, as DNA: TGCGCCAGCAGTGTACAGGGTCCAAATGAAAAACTGTTTTTT.

The gene calls are TRBV11-2 and TRBJ1-3; D is unresolved. V lost 2 bases and J 0 bases, leaving 11 bases between the germline ends. CDR1 SGHAT and CDR2 FQNNGV come from the germline V gene. The length of the CDR3 is 16 residues. CDR3 DNA sequence: TGTGCCAGCAGCTTAATGGCAGCGTTCTCTGGAAACACCATATATTTT. Translating it yields CASSLMAAFSGNTIYF.

The J gene is TRBJ2-5, the V gene TRBV5-5, with D uncertain. Germline CDR1 is SGHKS and CDR2 is YYEKEE (reference sequence). The germline V and J ends were trimmed by 0 bases and 0 bases, with 3 bases remaining between them. This CDR3 comprises 13 residues. The CDR3 DNA sequence: TGTGCCAGCAGCTTGGCTAACCAAGAGACCCAGTACTTC. Translating gives CASSLANQETQYF.

This chain joins TRBV5-1 and TRBJ1-3; the D is unclear. Germline CDR1 SGHRS, CDR2 YFSETQ. The CDR3 loop spans 16 amino acids. V was clipped by 0 bases and J by 8 bases, with 18 bases between them. As DNA, the CDR3 is TGCGCCAGCAGCTTGGGGATGGTGGCCCGAGCGGACACCATATATTTT. This gives the protein CASSLGMVARADTIYF.

Remarks on this clone: At one boundary the junction diverges from the germline segment, which might be a read error. V and J are TRBV7-2 and TRBJ2-7, with a tentative D call TRBD2 (6 bases). CDR3 length equals 14 residues. Germline values: CDR1 SGHTA, CDR2 FQGNSA. The chain's CDR3 is CANSLIPSDYEQYF. CDR3 bases: TGTGCCAACAGCTTAATCCCTAGCGACTACGAGCAGTACTTC.

This clone is labeled as medium-sized. This chain links TRBV7-9 with TRBJ2-2; 8 bases are a match to TRBD1. Per germline, CDR1 SEHNR and CDR2 FQNEAQ (reference sequence). V shed 5 bases and J 6 bases; nucleotides not matched to a gene: 5. The CDR3 has 14 residues. This CDR3 reads CASSRTGYAGELFF. The DNA of the CDR3 is TGTGCCAGCAGCCGGACAGGGTATGCCGGGGAGCTGTTTTTT.

This chain connects TRBV6-5 to TRBJ1-1; D might be TRBD1 (6 bases). The germline V gene encodes CDR1 MNHEY and CDR2 SVGAGI. The CDR3 spans 12 residues. Between the trimmed V and J ends, which lost 9 bases and 4 bases, there was a span of 12 bases. The CDR3 DNA is TGTGCCAGTAACAGGGTTGGCACTGAAGCTTTCTTT. Translation: CASNRVGTEAFF.

The V call is TRBV6-6, the J call TRBJ2-7; 7 bases are shared with TRBD2. The junction had 4 bases not matched to a gene; V was cut back by 8 bases and J by 3 bases. Germline V gene lookup returns CDR1 MNHNY and CDR2 SVGAGI (reference sequence). The CDR3 contains 12 residues. The CDR3, as DNA: TGTGCCAGCGCGGGCGGGGGCTACGAGCAGTACTTC. Translating gives CASAGGGYEQYF.

V gene TRBV7-2 combines with J gene TRBJ2-5; 9 bases map to TRBD1. J lost 4 bases, V lost 1 base, and 7 bases had no gene match. CDR3 length: 16 residues. The germline gives CDR1 SGHTA, CDR2 FQGNSA. CDR3 residues: CASSLDNRGRRETQYF. The CDR3 DNA reads TGTGCCAGCAGCTTAGATAACAGGGGGCGCAGAGAGACCCAGTACTTC. The complete variable domain, with remaining parts taken from reference TRBV7-2 and TRBJ2-5, reads GAGVSQSPSNKVTEKGKDVELRCDPISGHTALYWYRQSLGQGLEFLIYFQGNSAPDKSGLPSDRFSAERTGGSVSTLTIQRTQQEDSAVYLCASSLDNRGRRETQYFGPGTRLLVL.

The J gene is TRBJ2-7, the V gene TRBV7-2; D is possibly TRBD1 (5 bases). Germline CDR1 is SGHTA and CDR2 is FQGNSA. V gave up 0 bases and J gave up 3 bases, with 6 bases separating them. This CDR3 has 13 amino acids. This CDR3 reads CASSLAQVYEQYF. The CDR3 DNA reads TGTGCCAGCAGCTTAGCACAGGTCTACGAGCAGTACTTC.

The chain links TRBV5-5 to TRBJ1-4; D is uncertain. V lost 3 bases and J 7 bases, leaving 7 bases between the germline ends. This CDR3 spans 12 amino acids. CDR1 and CDR2 from the germline V gene are SGHKS and YYEKEE (reference sequence). DNA of the CDR3: TGTGCCAGCAGCTGGCGGGGTGAAAAACTGTTTTTT. It codes for CASSWRGEKLFF.

The chain has TRBV19 and TRBJ2-7, with D perhaps TRBD2 (6 bases). The CDR3 extends over 16 amino acids. V was pared by 5 bases and J by 3 bases, with 20 bases between. Germline CDR1 and CDR2: LNHDA and SQIVND (reference sequence). The CDR3 bases are TGTGCCAGTAGTGATTCGGGACTGCGCGCGGGCTACGAGCAGTACTTC. The encoded protein is CASSDSGLRAGYEQYF. Supplemented by reference TRBV19 and TRBJ2-7, the full variable domain reads DGGITQSPKYLFRKEGQNVTLSCEQNLNHDAMYWYRQDPGQGLRLIYYSQIVNDFQKGDIAEGYSVSREKKESFPLTVTSAQKNPTAFYLCASSDSGLRAGYEQYFGPGTRLTVT.

The chain is built from TRBV30 and TRBJ2-7; D remains unclear. V shed 1 base and J shed 8 bases, with 9 bases lying between them. The CDR3 totals 11 residues. Germline-derived CDR1 and CDR2 are GTSNPN and SVGIG (reference sequence). The CDR3 bases are TGTGCCTGGAGTGCCCAGGTTAAGCAGTACTTC. Translation: CAWSAQVKQYF.